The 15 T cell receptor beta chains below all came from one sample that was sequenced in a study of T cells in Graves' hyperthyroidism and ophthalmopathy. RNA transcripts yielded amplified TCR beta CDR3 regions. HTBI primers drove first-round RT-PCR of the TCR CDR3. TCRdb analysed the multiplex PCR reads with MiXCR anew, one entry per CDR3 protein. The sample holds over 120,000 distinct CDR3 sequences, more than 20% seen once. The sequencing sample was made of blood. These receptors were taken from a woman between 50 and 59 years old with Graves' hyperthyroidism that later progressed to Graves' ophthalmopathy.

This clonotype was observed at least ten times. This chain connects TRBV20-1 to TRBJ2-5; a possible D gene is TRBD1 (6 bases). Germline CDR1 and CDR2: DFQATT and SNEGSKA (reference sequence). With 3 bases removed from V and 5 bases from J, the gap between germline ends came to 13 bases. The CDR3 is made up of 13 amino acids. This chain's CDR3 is CSASPRGAETQYF. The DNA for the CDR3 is TGCAGTGCTAGCCCCAGGGGAGCGGAGACCCAGTACTTC.

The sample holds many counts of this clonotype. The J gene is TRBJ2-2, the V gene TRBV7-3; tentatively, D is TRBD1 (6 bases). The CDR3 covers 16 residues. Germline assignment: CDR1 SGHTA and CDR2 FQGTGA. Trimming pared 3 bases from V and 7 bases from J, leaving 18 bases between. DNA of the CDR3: TGTGCCAGCAGCTTTTTACAGGGAAATCAGGGCGGGGAGCTGTTTTTT. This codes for CASSFLQGNQGGELFF. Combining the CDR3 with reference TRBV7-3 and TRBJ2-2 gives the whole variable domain GAGVSQTPSNKVTEKGKYVELRCDPISGHTALYWYRQSLGQGPEFLIYFQGTGAADDSGLPNDRFFAVRPEGSVSTLKIQRTERGDSAVYLCASSFLQGNQGGELFFGEGSRLTVL.

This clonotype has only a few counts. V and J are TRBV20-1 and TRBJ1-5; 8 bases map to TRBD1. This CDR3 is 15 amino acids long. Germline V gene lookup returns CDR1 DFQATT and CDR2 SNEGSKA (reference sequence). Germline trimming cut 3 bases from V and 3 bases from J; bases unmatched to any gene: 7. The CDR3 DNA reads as TGCAGTGCTAGGTACACAGGGGGATACAATCAGCCCCAGCATTTT. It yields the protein CSARYTGGYNQPQHF.

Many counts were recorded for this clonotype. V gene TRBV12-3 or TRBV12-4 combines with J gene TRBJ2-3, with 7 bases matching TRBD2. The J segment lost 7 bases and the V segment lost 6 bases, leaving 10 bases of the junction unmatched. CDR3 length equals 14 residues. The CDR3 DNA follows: TGTGCCAGCAGCCTACTAGCAGCGGGGAATACGCAGTATTTT. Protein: CASSLLAAGNTQYF.

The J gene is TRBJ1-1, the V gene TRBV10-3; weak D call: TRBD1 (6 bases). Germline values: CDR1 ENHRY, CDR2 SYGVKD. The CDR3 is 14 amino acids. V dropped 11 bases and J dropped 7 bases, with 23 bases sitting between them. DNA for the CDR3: TGTGCCGGACGGACTAGGGGGGGGGACAATGAAGCTTTCTTT. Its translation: CAGRTRGGDNEAFF.

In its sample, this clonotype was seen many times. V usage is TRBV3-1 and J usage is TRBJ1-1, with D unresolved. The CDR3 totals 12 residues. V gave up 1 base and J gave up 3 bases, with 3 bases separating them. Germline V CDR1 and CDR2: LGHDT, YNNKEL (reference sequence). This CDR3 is CASSQAHTEAFF. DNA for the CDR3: TGTGCCAGCAGCCAAGCGCACACTGAAGCTTTCTTT. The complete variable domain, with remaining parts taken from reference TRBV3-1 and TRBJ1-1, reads DTAVSQTPKYLVTQMGNDKSIKCEQNLGHDTMYWYKQDSKKFLKIMFSYNNKELIINETVPNRFSPKSPDKAHLNLHINSLELGDSAVYFCASSQAHTEAFFGQGTRLTVV.

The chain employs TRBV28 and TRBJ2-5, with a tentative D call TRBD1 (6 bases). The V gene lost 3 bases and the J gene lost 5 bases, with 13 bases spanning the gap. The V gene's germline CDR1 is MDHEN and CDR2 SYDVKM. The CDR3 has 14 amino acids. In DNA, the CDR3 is TGTGCCAGCAGTTTCTCAGGGGCGCGGGAGACCCAGTACTTC. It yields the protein CASSFSGARETQYF.

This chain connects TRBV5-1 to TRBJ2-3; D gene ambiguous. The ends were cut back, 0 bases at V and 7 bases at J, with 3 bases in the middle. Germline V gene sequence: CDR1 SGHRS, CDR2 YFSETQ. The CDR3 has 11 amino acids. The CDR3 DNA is TGCGCCAGCAGCTTGGTGAATACGCAGTATTTT. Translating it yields CASSLVNTQYF.

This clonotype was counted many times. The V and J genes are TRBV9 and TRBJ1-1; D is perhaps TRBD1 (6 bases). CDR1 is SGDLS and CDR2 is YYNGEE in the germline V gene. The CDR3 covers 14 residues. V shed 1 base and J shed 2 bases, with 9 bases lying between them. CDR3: CASSVMGANTEAFF. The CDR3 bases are TGTGCCAGCAGCGTAATGGGGGCCAACACTGAAGCTTTCTTT.

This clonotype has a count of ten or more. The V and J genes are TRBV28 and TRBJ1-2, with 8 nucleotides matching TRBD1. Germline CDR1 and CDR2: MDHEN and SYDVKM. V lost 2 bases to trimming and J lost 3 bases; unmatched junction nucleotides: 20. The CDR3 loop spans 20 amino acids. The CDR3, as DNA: TGTGCCAGCAGTTTAAGTGGCAGGGGGCGAATTTGGGGGCTAGACTATGGCTACACCTTC. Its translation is CASSLSGRGRIWGLDYGYTF.

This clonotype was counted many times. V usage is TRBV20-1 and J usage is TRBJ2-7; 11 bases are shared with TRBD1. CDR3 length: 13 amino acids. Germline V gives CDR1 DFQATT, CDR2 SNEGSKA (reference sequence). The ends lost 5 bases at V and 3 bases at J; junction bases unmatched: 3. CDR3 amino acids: CSAWDRGSYEQYF. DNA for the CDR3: TGCAGTGCTTGGGACAGGGGGAGCTACGAGCAGTACTTC.

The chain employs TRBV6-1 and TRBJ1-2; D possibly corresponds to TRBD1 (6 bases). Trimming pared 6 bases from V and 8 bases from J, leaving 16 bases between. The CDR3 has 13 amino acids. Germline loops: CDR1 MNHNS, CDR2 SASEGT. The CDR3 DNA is TGTGCCAGCAGAATAGGGGGGGCGCAGGGCTACACCTTC. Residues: CASRIGGAQGYTF.

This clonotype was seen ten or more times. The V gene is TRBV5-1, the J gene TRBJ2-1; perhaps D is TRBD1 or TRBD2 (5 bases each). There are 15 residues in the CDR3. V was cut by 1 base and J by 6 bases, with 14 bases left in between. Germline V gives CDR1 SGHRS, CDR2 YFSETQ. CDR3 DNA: TGCGCCAGCAGCTTGCCCCATATTGGGGGCAATGAGCAGTTCTTC. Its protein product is CASSLPHIGGNEQFF. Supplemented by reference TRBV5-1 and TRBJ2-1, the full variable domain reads KAGVTQTPRYLIKTRGQQVTLSCSPISGHRSVSWYQQTPGQGLQFLFEYFSETQRNKGNFPGRFSGRQFSNSRSEMNVSTLELGDSALYLCASSLPHIGGNEQFFGPGTRLTVL.

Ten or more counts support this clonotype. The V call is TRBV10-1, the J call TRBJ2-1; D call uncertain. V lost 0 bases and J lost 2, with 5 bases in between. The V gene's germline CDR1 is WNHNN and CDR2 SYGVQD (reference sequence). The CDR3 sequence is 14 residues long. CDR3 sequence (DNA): TGCGCCAGCAGTGAGTCGGGCACCTACAATGAGCAGTTCTTC. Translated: CASSESGTYNEQFF.

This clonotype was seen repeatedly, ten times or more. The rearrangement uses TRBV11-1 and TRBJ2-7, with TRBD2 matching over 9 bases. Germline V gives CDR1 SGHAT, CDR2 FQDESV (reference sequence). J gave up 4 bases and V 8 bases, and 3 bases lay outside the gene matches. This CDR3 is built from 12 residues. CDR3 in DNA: TGTGCCAGCGGGACTAGCTCATACGAGCAGTACTTC. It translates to CASGTSSYEQYF.